Listed below are T cell receptor beta chains from one sample, sequenced in a study of shared clonotypes between healthy human individuals. Clones were sequenced by immunoSEQ multiplex PCR, and TCRdb holds only the in-frame ones, with some missing. The repertoire includes about 2.1 million clones, 93% of them detected once, and about 1.8% sits in the top ten. The sequencing sample was made of naive CD8+ T cells from PBMCs. The receptors were gathered from a man aged 18 to 35 in good health. Some clones in this sample may be carry-over from other donors' samples. CDR3s include the opening cysteine and the closing phenylalanine or tryptophan.

J gene,V gene,CDR3 protein
TRBJ2-3,TRBV4-3,CASSQAPKGDTDTQYF
TRBJ2-7,TRBV7-2,CASSYYDSYEQYF
TRBJ2-1,TRBV7-3,CASSLTASGEQFF
TRBJ1-2,TRBV6-6,CASSYLTDNYGYTF
TRBJ2-1,TRBV29-1,CSSWDREVYNEQFF
TRBJ1-2,TRBV9,CASSPGANYGYTF
TRBJ1-5,TRBV4-2,CASSQLYGIGGPQPQHF
TRBJ2-5,TRBV21-1,CASRLAGGPETQYF
TRBJ2-7,TRBV9,CASSVGGVWYEQYF
TRBJ2-7,TRBV4-3,CASSQDFAASYEQYF
TRBJ2-5,TRBV7-2,CANPSGVEETQYF
TRBJ1-2,TRBV27,CASRPLGLNYGYTF
TRBJ1-2,TRBV9,CASSVNTGLNYGYTF
TRBJ1-1,TRBV28,CASSFPGSPNTEAFF
TRBJ1-5,TRBV19,CASSSGPSNQPQHF
TRBJ2-5,TRBV29-1,CSVLFGQGINF
TRBJ2-7,TRBV27,CASRGGQGVEQYF
TRBJ1-1,TRBV2,CASSEDGQMNTEAFF
TRBJ2-3,TRBV27,CASSLLLAGGPTDTQYF
TRBJ1-2,TRBV30,CAINYAGDYGYTF
TRBJ2-1,TRBV7-9,CASSPDHSGSSYNEQFF
TRBJ1-5,TRBV7-2,CASSPRTGVINQPQHF
TRBJ2-3,TRBV4-1,CASSLRDGETTDTQYF
TRBJ2-4,TRBV27,CASSLGFGGALKNIQYF
TRBJ1-5,TRBV28,CASTPVMLNQPQHF
NA,TRBV29-1,CSVTRLAGAHEQYF
TRBJ2-1,TRBV9,CASSFSGDTYNEQFF
TRBJ1-1,TRBV27,CASSDRTALNTEAFF
TRBJ2-1,TRBV5-4,CASSLRAWDEQFF
TRBJ1-1,TRBV4-3,CASGSYRDLNTEAFF
TRBJ1-4,TRBV27,CASSLRRVGTNEKLFF
TRBJ2-2,TRBV19,CASSIGYGTSGSGTGELFF
TRBJ2-1,TRBV7-8,CASSLGGNYNEQFF
TRBJ2-5,TRBV7-9,CASSLDGENWSRGGETQYF
TRBJ2-5,TRBV6-5,CASSSLGTGFLETQYF
TRBJ1-1,TRBV11-2,CASSPGPATEAFF
TRBJ2-2,TRBV28,CASSPAGELFF
TRBJ2-7,TRBV14,CASSQDRFPTYEQYF
TRBJ1-1,TRBV9,CASSPGGRDTEAFF
TRBJ2-7,TRBV29-1,CSVWANTYEQYF
TRBJ2-5,TRBV5-6,CASSTGTEETQYF
TRBJ2-3,TRBV4-1,CASSQDPGVDTQYF
TRBJ2-2,TRBV5-4,CASRPGLAGAGELFF
TRBJ2-2,TRBV4-3,CASSLLGGRGGGGELFF
TRBJ2-7,TRBV5-5,CASSAGSYEQYF
TRBJ2-7,TRBV7-9,CASSYWGEQYF
TRBJ2-7,TRBV15,CATSFTGTGSYEQYF
TRBJ2-2,TRBV11-2,CASSLETGRVGRELFF
TRBJ1-1,TRBV28,CASTPTAMNTEAFF
TRBJ2-5,TRBV7-2,CASSLPRTGTPSETQYF
TRBJ2-2,TRBV7-3,CASSPAPLRVDRNTGELFF
TRBJ2-7,TRBV14,CASTSIEGDEQYF
TRBJ2-2,TRBV6-5,CASSYSDYTGELFF